This record concerns one T cell receptor beta chain sequence. Antigen unknown. Oncomine TCR Beta short-read sequencing was applied to DNA from cultured CD4+ T cells. TCRdb analysed the PCR reads with MiXCR anew, one entry per CDR3 protein. The sample holds more than 9,000 distinct CDR3 sequences, under 80% seen once. Germline V gene lookup returns CDR1 GTSNPN and CDR2 SVGIG (reference sequence). CDR3 size: 10 residues. Trimming shortened V by 7 bases and J by 4 bases, and 7 bases separated the two germline ends. This sample is drawn from a study of vaccination and CD4 T cells after COVID-19. On the study more broadly: Stimulation used overlapping spike peptides from SARS-CoV-2, HCoV-NL63, HCoV-OC43 and HCoV-229E. Findings of the study overall: Median SARS-CoV-2-reactive clonotypes rose from approximately 23 to 38, not significantly.

Noted treatment: 10-day PBMC culture with coronavirus spike peptide pools or control peptides (ViraFEST assay). This receptor was taken from a human donor who had recovered from COVID-19. The material sequenced was CD4+ T cells from blood, cultured in vitro. The genes are TRBV30 and TRBJ1-2, with unresolved D. CDR3 region: CALGSYGYTF. Written as DNA, the CDR3 is TGTGCCTTAGGATCCTATGGCTACACCTTC.